This TCR beta chain came from a study of blood T cell repertoires in COVID-19. Turning to the study itself: The United States, Italy and Spain were the sources of the acute and convalescent COVID-19 samples.

Methods used by the authors: Reference gene primer amplification in the assay estimated nucleated cell counts. TCRdb's table, derived via immunoSEQ multiplex PCR, lists solely in-frame clones and lacks some. From that table come the V and J calls and clone size; the DNA was used to work out D and trimming. The top ten hold approximately 6% of the sample, which has tens of thousands of clones, just under 95% seen once. Sequenced sample: peripheral blood. This clonotype was sampled from a human donor in a cohort sampled during active COVID-19.

The CDR3 DNA follows: TGTGCCATCGAGGACACAGCCTCTGGAAACACCATATATTTT. Translation: CAIEDTASGNTIYF. The gene calls are TRBV10-3 and TRBJ1-3; tentatively, D is TRBD1 (5 bases). Per germline, CDR1 ENHRY and CDR2 SYGVKD. This CDR3 spans 14 amino acids. V lost 8 bases to trimming and J lost 0 bases, with 11 bases between them.